This T cell receptor (beta chain) was recorded in a study of T cells in Graves' hyperthyroidism and ophthalmopathy. Findings and caveats of the study: It was a median roughly six months before onset that the model predicted ophthalmopathy. Most expanded thyroid clonotypes above 0.001 recurred in blood.

CDR1 is LGHDT and CDR2 is YNNKEL in the germline V gene (reference sequence). J lost 6 bases, V lost 4 bases, and 8 bases had no gene match. The CDR3 is 15 amino acids. Ten or more counts support this clonotype. Its target is unknown. Orbital computed tomography and thyroid ultrasound, together with serum TRAb and thyroxine and clinical symptoms, were used for diagnoses. The TCR beta CDR3 regions underwent amplification using RNA transcripts as the source. HTBI primers were the set used in a first-round RT-PCR of the TCR CDR3. Via MiXCR, TCRdb re-called the multiplex PCR reads, giving one row per CDR3 protein. The sample has roughly 330,000 distinct CDR3 sequences; roughly 17% are singletons.

This sequence was found in a man aged 25 to 40 with Graves' hyperthyroidism. This rearrangement joins TRBV3-1 to TRBJ2-1, with TRBD2 matching 8 bases. Sequenced input: blood. DNA of the CDR3: TGTGCCAGCAGCCCCTGGGCGGCGGGGGGCAATGAGCAGTTCTTC. This gives the protein CASSPWAAGGNEQFF.